These T cell receptor beta chains were read from a single sample in a study of T cell responses to AZD1222 COVID-19 vaccine. Libraries were prepared by immunoSEQ multiplex PCR; TCRdb keeps only in-frame clonotypes and omits some of them. Here the sample spans 150,000 to 160,000 clones, over 85% being singletons. Source: peripheral blood, taken on day 0 of AZD1222 vaccination. All receptors come from an adult in good health. Each CDR3 is given with its conserved first and last residue. Fields, in order: J gene, clone size, V gene, CDR3 length, D gene, CDR3 protein, CDR3 DNA. The D gene is left open where the match is weak. The size entry is marked missing in some rows and otherwise reads once, few, many or a size class.

>TRBJ2-7|few|TRBV7-3|15|TRBD2
CASSPNLAGSNEQYF
TGTGCCAGCAGCCCAAACCTAGCGGGCTCGAACGAGCAGTACTTC
>TRBJ2-5|NA|TRBV4-1|16|TRBD2
CASSLTSGGARETQYF
TGCGCCAGCAGCCTTACTAGCGGGGGGGCCAGAGAGACCCAGTACTTC
>TRBJ1-5|NA|TRBV5-5|13|NA
CASSLGSDQPQHF
TGTGCCAGCAGCTTGGGTTCGGATCAGCCCCAGCATTTT
>TRBJ2-1|once|TRBV18|15|NA
CASSPVGKVYNEQFF
TGTGCCAGCTCACCAGTTGGGAAGGTGTACAATGAGCAGTTCTTC
>TRBJ1-5|NA|TRBV18|17|TRBD1
CASSPPDRGGLWQPQHF
TGTGCCAGCTCACCACCGGACAGGGGAGGGCTTTGGCAGCCCCAGCATTTT
>TRBJ1-1|NA|TRBV29-1|18|TRBD1
CSILAIHEGTGVVTEAFF
TGCAGCATCCTTGCAATCCACGAGGGGACAGGGGTGGTAACGGAAGCTTTCTTT
>TRBJ2-5|NA|TRBV5-1|14|NA
CASSIPGSGETQYF
TGCGCCAGCAGCATACCGGGGTCAGGGGAGACCCAGTACTTC
>TRBJ1-2|NA|TRBV18|16|NA
CASSQRVTADNYGYTF
TGTGCCAGCTCACAAAGGGTGACAGCAGATAACTATGGCTACACCTTC
>TRBJ1-2|NA|TRBV29-1|11|NA
CSVQRSYGYTF
TGCAGCGTTCAACGGAGCTATGGCTACACCTTC
>TRBJ2-3|NA|TRBV6-5|14|TRBD2
CASSKKRDTDTQYF
TGTGCCAGCAGTAAAAAGCGGGACACAGATACGCAGTATTTT
>TRBJ1-1|NA|TRBV7-9|13|NA
CATVGLLNTEAFF
TGTGCCACCGTCGGGCTGCTGAACACTGAAGCTTTCTTT
>TRBJ2-6|NA|TRBV7-2|14|NA
CASSGDAGANVLTF
TGTGCCAGCAGCGGCGATGCTGGGGCCAACGTCCTGACTTTC
>TRBJ1-3|NA|TRBV7-3|16|NA
CASSPRAAGPGNTIYF
TGTGCCAGCAGCCCTCGGGCTGCGGGACCGGGAAACACCATATATTTT
>TRBJ1-1|NA|TRBV5-5|17|TRBD1
CASSGWGQGARDTEAFF
TGTGCCAGCAGCGGCTGGGGACAGGGGGCGCGGGACACTGAAGCTTTCTTT
>TRBJ1-1|NA|TRBV14|15|NA
CASSRLGGEHGEAFF
TGTGCCAGCAGCCGTTTAGGGGGGGAGCATGGTGAAGCTTTCTTT
>TRBJ1-5|NA|TRBV19|15|NA
CASSLRDTRNQPQHF
TGTGCCAGTAGTCTCCGGGACACACGCAATCAGCCCCAGCATTTT
>TRBJ1-2|NA|TRBV4-2|16|NA
CASSQDTRGSYYGYTF
TGTGCCAGCAGCCAAGATACGAGGGGGAGCTACTATGGCTACACCTTC
>TRBJ1-2|NA|TRBV13|24|NA
CASSLILNPLATENKSPANYGYTF
TGTGCCAGCAGCTTAATCCTAAACCCCCTAGCCACAGAAAATAAGAGCCCGGCTAACTATGGCTACACCTTC
>TRBJ1-2|NA|TRBV12-2|15|NA
CASRLAGTEYSDYTF
TGTGCAAGTCGCTTAGCAGGGACAGAATACTCCGACTACACCTTC
>TRBJ2-5|NA|TRBV11-3|12|NA
CASSFGKETQYF
TGTGCCAGCAGCTTCGGGAAAGAGACCCAGTACTTC
>TRBJ1-2|NA|TRBV5-5|14|NA
CASSLLQGSYGYTF
TGTGCCAGCAGCTTACTACAGGGTAGCTATGGCTACACCTTC
>TRBJ1-5|NA|TRBV28|16|NA
CASSPLREDSNQPQHF
TGTGCCAGCAGCCCTCTCAGGGAGGATAGCAATCAGCCCCAGCATTTT
>TRBJ1-1|NA|TRBV5-1|15|NA
CASSGGLLENTEAFF
TGCGCCAGCAGCGGGGGCCTACTCGAGAACACTGAAGCTTTCTTT
>TRBJ2-3|once|TRBV7-3|15|TRBD1
CASSLRDRSTDTQYF
TGTGCCAGCAGCTTAAGGGACAGAAGCACAGATACGCAGTATTTT
>TRBJ1-2|NA|TRBV30|11|NA
CAWTPGGGFYF
TGTGCCTGGACTCCCGGAGGGGGGTTCTACTTC
>TRBJ2-1|NA|TRBV20-1|16|NA
CSASGRRGGGYNEQFF
TGCAGTGCTAGTGGGCGAAGGGGCGGAGGCTACAATGAGCAGTTCTTC
>TRBJ1-1|NA|TRBV30|11|NA
CAWSVESEAFF
TGTGCCTGGAGTGTCGAGAGTGAAGCTTTCTTT
>TRBJ1-2|once|TRBV30|15|TRBD1
CAWSVIQGGNYGYTF
TGTGCCTGGAGTGTAATACAGGGGGGTAACTATGGCTACACCTTC
>TRBJ2-5|NA|TRBV7-6|16|NA
CASSLDRVNGDETQYF
TGTGCCAGCAGCTTAGACAGGGTAAACGGAGACGAGACCCAGTACTTC
>TRBJ1-5|NA|TRBV7-2|13|NA
CASSLESNQPQHF
TGTGCCAGCAGCTTAGAAAGTAATCAGCCCCAGCATTTT
>TRBJ1-1|NA|TRBV25-1|15|NA
CASSECIRGDTEAFF
TGTGCCAGCAGTGAATGCATAAGGGGGGACACTGAAGCTTTCTTT
>TRBJ2-2|NA|TRBV9|13|NA
CASSPANTGELFF
TGTGCCAGCAGCCCCGCGAACACCGGGGAGCTGTTTTTT
>TRBJ2-3|once|TRBV7-3|20|TRBD2
CASSSTSGRARGRGTDTQYF
TGTGCCAGCAGCTCCACTAGCGGGAGGGCCCGTGGGCGGGGCACAGATACGCAGTATTTT
>TRBJ1-1|NA|TRBV15|13|NA
CATQRSSNTEAFF
TGTGCCACCCAGCGGAGCTCGAACACTGAGGCTTTCTTT
>TRBJ2-7|many|TRBV5-4|14|NA
CASSLAPRSYEQYF
TGTGCCAGCAGCTTGGCGCCGAGATCCTACGAGCAGTACTTC
>TRBJ1-1|few|TRBV11-3|17|NA
CASSSATFLSQNTEAFF
TGTGCCAGCAGCTCTGCCACCTTCTTATCACAGAACACTGAAGCTTTCTTT
>TRBJ1-1|few|TRBV6-5|14|NA
CASTFNTGNTEAFF
TGTGCCAGCACTTTTAATACAGGGAACACTGAAGCTTTCTTT
>TRBJ1-2|NA|TRBV28|14|TRBD1
CASWAGGPNYGYTF
TGTGCCAGCTGGGCAGGGGGCCCTAACTATGGCTACACCTTC
>TRBJ2-5|NA|TRBV11-1|13|NA
CASSFGTQETQYF
TGTGCCAGCAGCTTTGGGACTCAAGAGACCCAGTACTTC
>TRBJ1-1|NA|TRBV29-1|13|NA
CSGLKRIGTEAFF
TGCAGCGGACTAAAAAGGATTGGTACTGAAGCTTTCTTT
>TRBJ2-7|NA|TRBV13|14|TRBD2
CASSQGLAGYEQYF
TGTGCCAGCAGCCAGGGACTAGCGGGATACGAGCAGTACTTC